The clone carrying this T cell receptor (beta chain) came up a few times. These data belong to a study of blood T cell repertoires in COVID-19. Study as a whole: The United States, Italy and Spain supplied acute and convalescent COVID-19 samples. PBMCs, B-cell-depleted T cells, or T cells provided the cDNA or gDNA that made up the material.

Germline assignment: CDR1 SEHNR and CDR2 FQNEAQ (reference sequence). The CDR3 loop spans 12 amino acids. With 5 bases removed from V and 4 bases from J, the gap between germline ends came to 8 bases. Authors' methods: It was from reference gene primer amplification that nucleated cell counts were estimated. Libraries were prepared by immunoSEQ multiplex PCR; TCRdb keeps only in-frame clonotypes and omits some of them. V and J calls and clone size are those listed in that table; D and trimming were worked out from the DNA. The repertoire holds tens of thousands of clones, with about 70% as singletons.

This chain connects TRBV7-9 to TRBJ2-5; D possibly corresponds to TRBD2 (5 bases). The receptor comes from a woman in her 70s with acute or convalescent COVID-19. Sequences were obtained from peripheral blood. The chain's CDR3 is CASSLTRETQYF. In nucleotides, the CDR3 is TGTGCCAGCAGCCTAACTAGAGAGACCCAGTACTTC.